The T cell receptor beta chain under discussion was sequenced for a study of cytomegalovirus exposure and HLA in healthy donors. The CDR3 runs 17 residues. Looked up from germline, CDR1 is LNHDA and CDR2 is SQIVND (reference sequence). Trimming pared 6 bases from V and 5 bases from J, leaving 23 bases between. PCR primers comprised 60 Vbeta and 13 Jbeta primers. Only in-frame clones appear in the TCRdb table, and some are missing; sequencing was by immunoSEQ multiplex PCR. Counted here are under 150,000 clones, 75% to 85% occurring once; the ten biggest clones make up 2.5% to 3%. This clonotype originated in a man aged 25 to 40 in good health and CMV-seronegative. The chain uses TRBV19 and TRBJ2-4; tentative D call: TRBD2 (7 bases). Sequenced input: PBMCs. The DNA for the CDR3 is TGTGCCAGTAGCACGAGGAGGGGGGGGGTGTTGGAAAACATTCAGTACTTC. Its translation: CASSTRRGGVLENIQYF.